Each of the 21 T cell receptor beta chains below was sequenced from the same sample in a study of T cell responses to AZD1222 COVID-19 vaccine. Sequencing was performed with immunoSEQ multiplex PCR; in TCRdb, only in-frame clones are kept and a portion is missing. The data show approximately 110,000 clones, around 85% seen once. The material was peripheral blood, obtained on day 0 of AZD1222 vaccination. Receptors originate from an adult in good health.

The chain has TRBV7-6 and TRBJ1-5, with D tentatively TRBD1 (6 bases). Germline V gene sequence: CDR1 SGHVS, CDR2 FNYEAQ. There are 13 residues in the CDR3. V dropped 1 base and J dropped 6 bases, with 7 bases sitting between them. CDR3 nucleotides: TGTGCCAGCAGCTTAGACAGGGTTCAGCCCCAGCATTTT. The encoded protein is CASSLDRVQPQHF. Complete variable domain (other parts from reference TRBV7-6 and TRBJ1-5): GAGVSQSPRYKVTKRGQDVALRCDPISGHVSLYWYRQALGQGPEFLTYFNYEAQQDKSGLPNDRFSAERPEGSISTLTIQRTEQRDSAMYRCASSLDRVQPQHFGDGTRLSIL.

V and J are TRBV7-3 and TRBJ2-2; 8 bases fit TRBD2. V gave up 8 bases and J gave up 0 bases; unmatched junction bases: 8. The CDR3 is 16 amino acids. Germline V gives CDR1 SGHTA, CDR2 FQGTGA. CDR3 amino acids: CASGYLRGANTGELFF. The DNA of the CDR3 is TGTGCCAGCGGGTATCTGCGGGGGGCGAACACCGGGGAGCTGTTTTTT.

This chain links TRBV7-2 with TRBJ2-3; 10 bases are shared with TRBD2. J gave up 2 bases and V 5 bases, and 4 bases lay outside the gene matches. The CDR3 contains 15 residues. Germline CDR1 is SGHTA and CDR2 is FQGNSA. The CDR3 DNA sequence: TGTGCCAGCAGCATGAGCGGGGGGGCCACAGATACGCAGTATTTT. As protein: CASSMSGGATDTQYF.

This sequence joins TRBV28 and TRBJ2-5, with 14 bases identical to TRBD2. Germline-derived CDR1 and CDR2 are MDHEN and SYDVKM. The V gene end was trimmed by 8 bases and the J gene end by 5 bases; junction bases not matched to a gene: 7. The CDR3 length is 15 residues. CDR3 DNA: TGTGCCAGCCGGAGACTAGCGGGGGGGCAGGAGACCCAGTACTTC. The encoded protein is CASRRLAGGQETQYF.

There are a few counts of this clone. The J gene is TRBJ2-5, the V gene TRBV19, with D tentatively TRBD1 or TRBD2 (6 bases each). Trimming took 6 bases from V and 5 from J, leaving 13 bases between them. In germline, CDR1 is LNHDA, CDR2 SQIVND (reference sequence). The CDR3 totals 13 residues. The DNA of the CDR3 is TGTGCCAGTAGGACGGGGGCGGGGGAGACCCAGTACTTC. Amino acids: CASRTGAGETQYF. Filled out from reference TRBV19 and TRBJ2-5, the complete variable domain reads DGGITQSPKYLFRKEGQNVTLSCEQNLNHDAMYWYRQDPGQGLRLIYYSQIVNDFQKGDIAEGYSVSREKKESFPLTVTSAQKNPTAFYLCASRTGAGETQYFGPGTRLLVL.

The chain carries TRBV6-4 and TRBJ2-1; the match to TRBD2 covers 8 bases. V lost 3 bases, J lost 5 bases, and 3 bases stayed unmatched. Germline assignment: CDR1 MRHNA and CDR2 SNTAGT. This CDR3 has 14 residues. CDR3 nucleotide sequence: TGTGCCAGCAGTGAGTCGGGGGGGAACAATGAGCAGTTCTTC. It codes for CASSESGGNNEQFF.

The chain is built from TRBV19 and TRBJ2-4; 12 bases map to TRBD1. The CDR3 runs to 18 residues. From germline, CDR1 is LNHDA and CDR2 SQIVND (reference sequence). V shed 0 bases, J shed 5 bases, and the junction held 8 bases outside the gene matches. Here the CDR3 reads CASSIERPGQGAENIQYF. The CDR3 DNA is TGTGCCAGTAGTATAGAAAGACCGGGACAGGGGGCGGAAAACATTCAGTACTTC.

This clone was seen a handful of times. V gene TRBV19 combines with J gene TRBJ1-3, with TRBD1 matching 10 bases. Per the germline V gene, CDR1 is LNHDA and CDR2 is SQIVND (reference sequence). The CDR3 runs 20 residues. The trim removed 4 bases at V and 0 bases at J, leaving 15 bases unmatched. CDR3 in DNA: TGTGCCAGTAGTACCAGCGGGACAGGGGCGTCCGGCCGCTCTGGAAACACCATATATTTT. It specifies CASSTSGTGASGRSGNTIYF.

CDR3 region: CASSSWTGGNTIYF. Here the CDR3 DNA reads TGTGCCAGCAGTTCGTGGACAGGTGGAAACACCATATATTTT. The chain couples TRBV28 to TRBJ1-3; 7 bases are a match to TRBD1. Germline CDR1 MDHEN, CDR2 SYDVKM. Germline trimming cut 4 bases from V and 3 bases from J; bases unmatched to any gene: 3. CDR3 length: 14 residues.

This clone appeared once. The genes are TRBV28 and TRBJ1-1, with 9 positions matching TRBD1. Germline V gene lookup returns CDR1 MDHEN and CDR2 SYDVKM. The CDR3 runs 13 residues. Trimming took 8 bases from V and 0 from J; bases not matched to a gene: 1. CDR3 sequence (DNA): TGTGCCAGCGGACAGGGGTTGAACACTGAAGCTTTCTTT. It specifies CASGQGLNTEAFF.

This rearrangement joins TRBV19 to TRBJ1-5; D is unclear. Looked up from germline, CDR1 is LNHDA and CDR2 is SQIVND (reference sequence). V dropped 8 bases and J dropped 5 bases, with 16 bases sitting between them. The CDR3 length is 14 residues. The CDR3 DNA is TGTGCCAGTTCCGGCCCTTCCGGGGATCAGCCCCAGCATTTT. Protein product: CASSGPSGDQPQHF. The entire variable domain, with the rest obtained from reference TRBV19 and TRBJ1-5, is as follows: DGGITQSPKYLFRKEGQNVTLSCEQNLNHDAMYWYRQDPGQGLRLIYYSQIVNDFQKGDIAEGYSVSREKKESFPLTVTSAQKNPTAFYLCASSGPSGDQPQHFGDGTRLSIL.

The chain uses TRBV7-2 and TRBJ2-7, with 9 bases matching TRBD1. V gave up 3 bases and J gave up 5 bases; unmatched junction bases: 5. CDR1 SGHTA and CDR2 FQGNSA come from the germline V gene. The length of the CDR3 is 14 residues. The CDR3 nucleotides are TGTGCCAGCAGCTTCGGGGACAGGGCGGACGAGCAGTACTTC. Translation: CASSFGDRADEQYF.

This sequence joins TRBV5-1 and TRBJ1-5, with 7 nucleotides matching TRBD1. V lost 2 bases and J lost 3; bases outside the gene matches: 5. The germline V gene has CDR1 SGHRS and CDR2 YFSETQ. The CDR3 extends over 15 amino acids. The CDR3 sequence: CASSLQGLVNQPQHF. Written as DNA, the CDR3 is TGCGCCAGCAGCTTACAGGGGTTGGTCAATCAGCCCCAGCATTTT.

V gene TRBV28 combines with J gene TRBJ1-5, with no clear D. CDR3 size: 15 residues. With 6 bases removed from V and 9 bases from J, the gap between germline ends came to 21 bases. Germline assignment: CDR1 MDHEN and CDR2 SYDVKM. The CDR3 DNA reads TGTGCCAGCAGACAACTTAGGTGGGGTCTCGGGCCCCAGCATTTT. Its protein is CASRQLRWGLGPQHF. The full variable domain, its missing parts supplied by reference TRBV28 and TRBJ1-5, is DVKVTQSSRYLVKRTGEKVFLECVQDMDHENMFWYRQDPGLGLRLIYFSYDVKMKEKGDIPEGYSVSREKKERFSLILESASTNQTSMYLCASRQLRWGLGPQHFGDGTRLSIL.

V usage is TRBV19 and J usage is TRBJ1-5, with D possibly being TRBD1 (6 bases). This CDR3 has 14 amino acids. Germline V gives CDR1 LNHDA, CDR2 SQIVND (reference sequence). The ends were cut back, 6 bases at V and 4 bases at J, with 13 bases in the middle. The CDR3 spells CASSQGRGNQPQHF. The CDR3 DNA sequence: TGTGCCAGTAGCCAGGGTAGGGGGAATCAGCCCCAGCATTTT. Based on the CDR3 plus reference TRBV19 and TRBJ1-5, the full variable domain is DGGITQSPKYLFRKEGQNVTLSCEQNLNHDAMYWYRQDPGQGLRLIYYSQIVNDFQKGDIAEGYSVSREKKESFPLTVTSAQKNPTAFYLCASSQGRGNQPQHFGDGTRLSIL.

The chain employs TRBV11-3 and TRBJ1-6; 9 bases align to TRBD1. Germline V CDR1 and CDR2: SGHNT, YENEEA. V was pared by 5 bases and J by 7 bases, with 3 bases of the junction left unmatched. This CDR3 is 14 amino acids long. This chain's CDR3 is CASSAGTGNSPLHF. CDR3 bases: TGTGCCAGCAGCGCCGGGACAGGGAATTCACCCCTCCACTTT.

Only one count was recorded for this clone. V is TRBV6-4 and J is TRBJ1-2; D might be TRBD1 (5 bases). The germline V and J ends were trimmed by 0 bases and 2 bases, with 13 bases remaining between them. This CDR3 comprises 16 residues. Per germline, CDR1 MRHNA and CDR2 SNTAGT. This CDR3 reads CASSDSFQRGNYGYTF. The CDR3 coding sequence is TGTGCCAGCAGTGACTCGTTCCAGCGGGGGAACTATGGCTACACCTTC.

This chain links TRBV7-9 with TRBJ1-1; no firm D call. Trimming removed 6 bases from V and 5 bases from J, with 16 bases in between. CDR3 length equals 14 residues. Germline CDR1 SEHNR, CDR2 FQNEAQ (reference sequence). Here the CDR3 reads CASRPDQARTEAFF. For the CDR3, the DNA is TGTGCCAGCAGACCAGACCAGGCTAGGACTGAAGCTTTCTTT.

This chain links TRBV28 with TRBJ1-2, with D uncertain. CDR3 length equals 13 residues. Germline CDR1 and CDR2: MDHEN and SYDVKM. V was shortened by 5 bases and J by 3 bases, with 10 bases between the two germline ends. The CDR3 here is CASSLHGDYGYTF. The CDR3, as DNA: TGTGCCAGCAGTCTCCACGGGGACTATGGCTACACCTTC.

This chain uses TRBV11-2 with TRBJ2-5, with D unresolved. V lost 4 bases and J 2 bases, leaving 5 bases between the germline ends. The CDR3 loop spans 12 amino acids. Germline lookup yields CDR1 SGHAT and CDR2 FQNNGV. CDR3 loop: CASSSSQETQYF. In DNA form, the CDR3 reads TGTGCCAGCAGCTCGAGTCAAGAGACCCAGTACTTC. The full variable domain, completed using reference TRBV11-2 and TRBJ2-5, is EAGVAQSPRYKIIEKRQSVAFWCNPISGHATLYWYQQILGQGPKLLIQFQNNGVVDDSQLPKDRFSAERLKGVDSTLKIQPAKLEDSAVYLCASSSSQETQYFGPGTRLLVL.

The chain employs TRBV29-1 and TRBJ2-7, with a possible D match to TRBD1 (6 bases). The ends were cut back, 6 bases at V and 2 bases at J, with 20 bases in the middle. The CDR3 covers 15 residues. Per the germline V gene, CDR1 is SQVTM and CDR2 is ANQGSEA. The CDR3 here is CSVAPGMGAAYEQYF. CDR3 coding DNA: TGCAGCGTAGCCCCTGGGATGGGGGCCGCCTACGAGCAGTACTTC.